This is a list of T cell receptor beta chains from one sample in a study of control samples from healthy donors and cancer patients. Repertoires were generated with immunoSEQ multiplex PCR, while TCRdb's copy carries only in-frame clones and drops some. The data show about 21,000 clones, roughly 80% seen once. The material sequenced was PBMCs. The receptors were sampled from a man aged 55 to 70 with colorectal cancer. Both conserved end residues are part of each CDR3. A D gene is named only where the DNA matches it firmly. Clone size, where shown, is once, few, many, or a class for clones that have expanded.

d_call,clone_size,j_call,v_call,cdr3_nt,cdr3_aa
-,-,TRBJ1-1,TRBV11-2,TGTGCCAGCAGCTCCGGGGGCTCGGAAGCTTTCTTT,CASSSGGSEAFF
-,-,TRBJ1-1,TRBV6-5,TGTGCCAGCAACCCCCGGGGGAACACTGAAGCTTTCTTT,CASNPRGNTEAFF
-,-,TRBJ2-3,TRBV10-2,TGCGCCAGCAGTCGCGGGACCCGGGGCGGGTCGGGTACAGATACGCAGTATTTT,CASSRGTRGGSGTDTQYF
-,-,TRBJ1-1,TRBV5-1,TGCGCCAGCAGCATACAGACGAACACTGAAGCTTTCTTT,CASSIQTNTEAFF
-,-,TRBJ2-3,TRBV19,TGTGCCAGTAGTATTCAGGGCGGTTACACAGATACGCAGTATTTT,CASSIQGGYTDTQYF
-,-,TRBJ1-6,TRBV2,TGTGCCAGCAGTGAAGATGAGGGGAGGCATTCACCCCTCCACTTT,CASSEDEGRHSPLHF
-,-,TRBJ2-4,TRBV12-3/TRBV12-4,TGTGCCAGCTCTTCCCAAGCCAAAAACATTCAGTACTTC,CASSSQAKNIQYF
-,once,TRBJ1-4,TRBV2,TGTGCCAGCAGTCCGGCGGCCAGAGAGGGGGAAAAACTGTTTTTT,CASSPAAREGEKLFF
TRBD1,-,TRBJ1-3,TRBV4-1,TGCGCCAGCAGCCAACCCACCGGGACAGTTAACTCTGGAAACACCATATATTTT,CASSQPTGTVNSGNTIYF
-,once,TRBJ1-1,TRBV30,TGTGCCTGGTCCCAAGTGGTGAACACTGAAGCTTTCTTT,CAWSQVVNTEAFF
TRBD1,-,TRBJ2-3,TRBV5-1,TGCGCCACCTATCCAGGGGGCGAAGGCACAGATACGCAGTATTTT,CATYPGGEGTDTQYF
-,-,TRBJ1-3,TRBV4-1,TGCGCCAGCAGCCAACATCCTAGGGGGGCGGGAAACACCATATATTTT,CASSQHPRGAGNTIYF
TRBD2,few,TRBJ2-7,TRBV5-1,TGCGCCAGCAGCTTGGCGTTAGCGGGGGGTTACGAGCAGTACTTC,CASSLALAGGYEQYF
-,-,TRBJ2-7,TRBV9,TGTGCCAGCAGCTTTTCAGGGGAAGCGGCGAACGAGCAGTACTTC,CASSFSGEAANEQYF
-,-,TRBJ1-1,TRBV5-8,TGTGCCAGCAGCTTGGCCTGGCAGCGGAACACTGAAGCTTTCTTT,CASSLAWQRNTEAFF
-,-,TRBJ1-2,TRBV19,TGTGCCAGTAGTCCCAGACAGTCAACCTATGGCTACACCTTC,CASSPRQSTYGYTF
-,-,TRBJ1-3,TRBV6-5,TGTGCCAGCACTGGACAGAACTCTGGAAACACCATATATTTT,CASTGQNSGNTIYF
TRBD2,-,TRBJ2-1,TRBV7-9,TGTGCCAGCAGCTTTCTTCTAGCGGCCAACAATGAGCAGTTCTTC,CASSFLLAANNEQFF
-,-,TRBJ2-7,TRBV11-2,TGTGCCAGCAGCTTCTACCAGGGTGGCGACGAGCAGTACTTC,CASSFYQGGDEQYF
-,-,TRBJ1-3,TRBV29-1,TGCAGCGTTAGACAGGCCTTAAACACCATATATTTT,CSVRQALNTIYF
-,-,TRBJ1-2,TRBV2,TGTGCCAGCAGTGACTATGGCTACACCTTC,CASSDYGYTF
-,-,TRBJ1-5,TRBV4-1,TGCGCCAGCAGCTCCTCTGGGTGGGATGTTAGCAATCAGCCCCAGCATTTT,CASSSSGWDVSNQPQHF
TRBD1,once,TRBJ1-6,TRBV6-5,TGTGCCAGCAGAAACAGGGGGCATAATTCACCCCTCCACTTT,CASRNRGHNSPLHF
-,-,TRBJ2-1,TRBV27,TGTGCCAGCAGTTTCCGGGGACCAAAAGTCAATGAGCAGTTCTTC,CASSFRGPKVNEQFF
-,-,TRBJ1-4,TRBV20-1,TGCAGTGCTAGTCCAAGCCCAACTAATGAAAAACTGTTTTTT,CSASPSPTNEKLFF
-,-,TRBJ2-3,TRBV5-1,TGCGCCAGCAGCTTGGGATCTGAAACAGATACGCAGTATTTT,CASSLGSETDTQYF
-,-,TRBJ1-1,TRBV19,TGTGCCAGTAAGATGGGGCAGAACACTGAAGCTTTCTTT,CASKMGQNTEAFF
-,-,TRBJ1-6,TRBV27,TGTGCCAGCAGTTTATGGTCGAATTCACCCCTCCACTTT,CASSLWSNSPLHF
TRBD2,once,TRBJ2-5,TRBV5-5,TGTGCCAGCAGCTTGGCGTCTAGCGGGGGGGCTTCTCGAGAGACCCAGTACTTC,CASSLASSGGASRETQYF
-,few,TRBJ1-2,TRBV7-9,TGTGCCAGCAGCCCCCTCGATATCAACTATGGCTACACCTTC,CASSPLDINYGYTF
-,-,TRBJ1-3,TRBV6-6,TGTGCCAGCGGCGGGACATCTGGAAACACCATATATTTT,CASGGTSGNTIYF
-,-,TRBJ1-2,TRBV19,TGTGCCAGTAGTATAATCCCCACCTACTATGGCTACACCTTC,CASSIIPTYYGYTF
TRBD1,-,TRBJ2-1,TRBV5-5,TGTGCCAGCAGCTTGTATACGCTCAACAGGGGATCCAATGAGCAGTTCTTC,CASSLYTLNRGSNEQFF
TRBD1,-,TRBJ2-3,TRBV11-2,TGTGCCAGCATGCATCTGACAGGGGGCCATTCGGCAGATACGCAGTATTTT,CASMHLTGGHSADTQYF
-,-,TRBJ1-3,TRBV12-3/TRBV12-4,TGTGCCAGCAGTTTAGGGTCGAACACCATATATTTT,CASSLGSNTIYF
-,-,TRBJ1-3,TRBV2,TGTGCCAGCAGGTTAGGACAACCAAACACCATATATTTT,CASRLGQPNTIYF
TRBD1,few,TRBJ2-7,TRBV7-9,TGTGCCAGCAGCTTAGCGTTGGGACAGGGACCCTACGAGCAGTACTTC,CASSLALGQGPYEQYF
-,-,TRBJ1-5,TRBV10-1,TGCGCCAGCAGTGAGAATGGAGGAACCAATCAGCCCCAGCATTTT,CASSENGGTNQPQHF
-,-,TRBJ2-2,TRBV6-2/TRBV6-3,TGTGCCAGCAGTCGTCCGACAGTGAACACCGGGGAGCTGTTTTTT,CASSRPTVNTGELFF